A selection of T cell receptor beta chains follows, all from one sample in a study of shared clonotypes between healthy human individuals. Method: immunoSEQ multiplex PCR; TCRdb's copy keeps in-frame clones and lacks some. The sample lists some 2.3 million clones, more than 80% occurring once. The sample comprised naive CD4+ T cells from PBMCs. Receptors were obtained from a man younger than 30 in good health. Some clones in this sample may be carry-over from other donors' samples. The CDR3 runs from the conserved cysteine through the conserved F or W. A D gene is named only where the DNA matches it firmly. Expanded clones are given a class, and other clones once, few, many or no size at all.

>TRBV19|-|TRBJ2-3|TRBD2|18
TGTGCCAGTAGTATCCGCGGACTAGCGGAGGGGAGCACAGATACGCAGTATTTT
CASSIRGLAEGSTDTQYF
>TRBV28|once|TRBJ2-5|-|12
TGTGCCAGCAGTCAAATCCGGGACGAGGAGTACTTC
CASSQIRDEEYF
>TRBV7-9|once|TRBJ1-4|-|14
TGTGCCAGCAGCTTGGGAGTGGGTCTTGAAAAACTGTTTTTT
CASSLGVGLEKLFF
>TRBV7-8|-|TRBJ1-5|TRBD1|12
TGTGCCAGCAGCCCAACAGGGGACAGACAGCATTTT
CASSPTGDRQHF
>TRBV28|-|TRBJ1-5|-|17
TGTGCCACACTGCGAGTGGGATGGGGATATAGCAATCAGCCCCAGCATTTT
CATLRVGWGYSNQPQHF
>TRBV6-1|-|TRBJ2-3|TRBD1|13
TGTGCCAGCAGACGACAGGGAACAGATACGCAGTATTTT
CASRRQGTDTQYF
>TRBV7-6|-|TRBJ2-7|TRBD2|14
TGTGCCAGCAGCTTAGGCGGGAGGGTACGGGAGCAGTACTTC
CASSLGGRVREQYF
>TRBV28|-|TRBJ1-1|-|14
TGTGCCAGCAGTTTGGCAGGGCTGAGCACTGAAGCTTTCTTT
CASSLAGLSTEAFF
>TRBV28|-|TRBJ1-2|TRBD1|14
TGTGCCAGCAGAACGCCGGGACAGACTTATGGCTACACCTTC
CASRTPGQTYGYTF
>TRBV21-1|-|TRBJ2-1|-|13
TGTGCCAGCAGCAGGGGACAGGGCAATGAGCAGTTCTTC
CASSRGQGNEQFF
>TRBV28|once|TRBJ1-1|-|13
TGTGCCAGCAAACGCGGGGGTAACACTGAAGCTTTCTTT
CASKRGGNTEAFF
>TRBV7-9|-|TRBJ2-5|TRBD2|15
TGTGCCAGCAGCTCAGGACTAGCGGGGGGGGAGACCCAGTACTTC
CASSSGLAGGETQYF
>TRBV5-1|-|TRBJ1-5|-|13
TGCGCCAGCAGGCTTACAGAGAATCAGCCCCAGCATTTT
CASRLTENQPQHF
>TRBV6-5|-|TRBJ1-4|-|14
TGTGCCAGCAGTTACCGACAGGCAGAGGGAAAACTGTTTTTT
CASSYRQAEGKLFF
>TRBV5-8|-|TRBJ1-2|-|17
TGTGCCAGCAGCTTACCCCAGGAGACACAAGGGGACTATGGCTACACCTTC
CASSLPQETQGDYGYTF
>TRBV28|-|TRBJ1-5|-|13
TGTGCCAGCAGTTTAGGGAGCAATCAGCCCCAGCATTTT
CASSLGSNQPQHF
>TRBV7-2|-|TRBJ2-5|-|13
TGTGCCAGCACCCTTGGGCCAGCGGAGACCCAGTACTTC
CASTLGPAETQYF
>TRBV9|-|TRBJ2-2|-|15
TGTGCCAGCAGCTTCCCCAGATCGAACACCGGGGAGCTGTTTTTT
CASSFPRSNTGELFF
>TRBV27|once|TRBJ1-3|TRBD1|12
TGTGCCAACCGGGACAGGGAGGACACCATATATTTT
CANRDREDTIYF
>TRBV7-2|-|TRBJ1-1|-|15
TGTGCCAGCAGCTTAGCACCTAACCTAGTTGCTGAAGCTTTCTTT
CASSLAPNLVAEAFF
>TRBV28|-|TRBJ2-3|TRBD2|19
TGTGCCAGCAGTTTATTCGAGATAGCGGGAGGGGGAAGCACAGATACGCAGTATTTT
CASSLFEIAGGGSTDTQYF
>TRBV9|-|TRBJ1-2|-|16
TGTGCCAGCAGCGCCCGACCGGGACCGGAGGACTATGGCTACACCTTC
CASSARPGPEDYGYTF
>TRBV11-2|-|TRBJ2-5|-|17
TGTGCCAGCAGCTTAGGCCAGGGGGGTCGAGGCCAAGAGACCCAGTACTTC
CASSLGQGGRGQETQYF
>TRBV27|-|TRBJ2-5|-|15
TGTGCCAGCAGTTTGGGGGGGGCGGTCGGGGAGACCCAGTACTTC
CASSLGGAVGETQYF
>TRBV10-1|-|TRBJ1-4|TRBD1|18
TGCGCCAGCACCAAAAGAGGTGGGGGGACAGCAACTAATGAAAAACTGTTTTTT
CASTKRGGGTATNEKLFF
>TRBV28|-|TRBJ2-3|-|15
TGTGCCAGCAGCCCGAAACAGGGATTCACAGATACGCAGTATTTT
CASSPKQGFTDTQYF
>TRBV5-1|-|TRBJ1-2|-|14
TGCGCCAGCAGCTTTCAGACCGATACCTATGGCTACACCTTC
CASSFQTDTYGYTF
>TRBV30|once|TRBJ1-6|TRBD1|17
TGTGCCTGGAGTACTAGACAGGGCCGCTCCTATAATTCACCCCTCCACTTT
CAWSTRQGRSYNSPLHF
>TRBV27|-|TRBJ1-1|-|14
TGTGCCAGCAGTTTCTGGGGTCAGGGTACTGAAGCTTTCTTT
CASSFWGQGTEAFF
>TRBV28|once|TRBJ1-1|TRBD1|17
TGTGCCAGCAGTTTATATGGGACAGGGGGCTCGGGGACTGAAGCTTTCTTT
CASSLYGTGGSGTEAFF
>TRBV1|-|TRBJ2-7|-|18
TGCACCAGCAGCCAAGAGGGACTAGCGGGAGGGCGAGGCGACGAGCAGTACTTC
CTSSQEGLAGGRGDEQYF
>TRBV6-1|-|TRBJ2-7|-|15
TGTGCCAGCAGTGAGGGGCCAGGAGGGTTTTACGAGCAGTACTTC
CASSEGPGGFYEQYF
>TRBV9|-|TRBJ1-3|-|15
TGTGCCAGCAGTATAAGTGGTCTCTCTGGAAACACCATATATTTT
CASSISGLSGNTIYF
>TRBV10-3|-|TRBJ1-5|-|14
TGTGCCATCAGTAACCTTGACAGCAATCAGCCCCAGCATTTT
CAISNLDSNQPQHF
>TRBV7-7|-|TRBJ2-3|TRBD1|14
TGTGCCAGCAGCCAGGGGGCCACCACAGATACGCAGTATTTT
CASSQGATTDTQYF
>TRBV5-6|-|TRBJ1-1|TRBD1|15
TGTGCCAGCAGCCCGGACAGGGGAGGCTCCACTGAAGCTTTCTTT
CASSPDRGGSTEAFF
>TRBV5-1|-|TRBJ1-4|-|13
TGCGCCAGTACCACCGGAGGATATGAAAAACTGTTTTTT
CASTTGGYEKLFF
>TRBV15|-|TRBJ1-5|-|13
TGTGCCACCTGTACAGCACGGGGGCAGCCCCAGCATTTT
CATCTARGQPQHF
>TRBV4-3|-|TRBJ1-4|-|18
TGCGCCAGCAGCCAAGGCGTAATTTCCGGGATGAGGTATGAAAAACTGTTTTTT
CASSQGVISGMRYEKLFF
>TRBV19|-|TRBJ1-1|-|11
TGTGCCGCCGGGAAGTACACTGAAGCTTTCTTT
CAAGKYTEAFF
>TRBV5-1|-|TRBJ2-4|-|16
TGCGCCAGCAGCTTGGATGGCGGGATAGCCAAAAACATTCAGTACTTC
CASSLDGGIAKNIQYF
>TRBV28|-|TRBJ1-1|-|13
TGTGCCAGCGGAGGGGGGGCGGACACTGAAGCTTTCTTT
CASGGGADTEAFF
>TRBV7-9|-|TRBJ2-7|TRBD1|14
TGTGCCAGCAGCACCTGGACAGGGCTAAACGAGCAGTACTTC
CASSTWTGLNEQYF
>TRBV27|once|TRBJ2-5|TRBD2|16
TGTGCCAGCAGTTTTCGGGGGGGGCGGGGGTCGGAGACCCAGTACTTC
CASSFRGGRGSETQYF
>TRBV5-6|-|TRBJ2-7|-|18
TGTGCCAGCAGCTTGGGCCCCGGAGTAGGACAAGGAGGCTACGAGCAGTACTTC
CASSLGPGVGQGGYEQYF